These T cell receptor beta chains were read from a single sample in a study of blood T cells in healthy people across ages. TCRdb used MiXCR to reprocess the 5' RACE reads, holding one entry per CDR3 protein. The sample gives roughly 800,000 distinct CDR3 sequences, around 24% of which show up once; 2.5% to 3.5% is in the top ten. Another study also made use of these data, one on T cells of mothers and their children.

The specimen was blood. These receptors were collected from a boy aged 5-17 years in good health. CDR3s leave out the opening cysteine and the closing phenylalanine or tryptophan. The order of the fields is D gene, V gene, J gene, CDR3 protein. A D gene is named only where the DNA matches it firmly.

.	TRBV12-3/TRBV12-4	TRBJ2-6	ASRRISGANVLT
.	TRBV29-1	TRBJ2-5	SVRLRLGQETQY
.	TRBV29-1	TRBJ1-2	SVDSGQGDGYT
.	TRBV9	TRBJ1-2	ASSSRDGPSANYGYT
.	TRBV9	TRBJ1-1	ASSVRAGRRTEAF
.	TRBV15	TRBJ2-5	ATSRDWGQGGGETQY
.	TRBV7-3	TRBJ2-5	ASSLSRGRGETQY
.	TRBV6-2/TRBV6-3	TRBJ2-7	ASSYRGTEQNAYEQY
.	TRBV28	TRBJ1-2	ASSSSGGNYGYT
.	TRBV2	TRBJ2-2	ASSEAGGVTGELF
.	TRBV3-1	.	ASSQLAPLNEQF
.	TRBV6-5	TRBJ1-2	ASNKAAGRGPYGYT
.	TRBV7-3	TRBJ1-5	ASSPSSDQPQH
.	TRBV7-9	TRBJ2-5	ASQRGETQY
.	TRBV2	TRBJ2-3	ASSEGQGTDTQY
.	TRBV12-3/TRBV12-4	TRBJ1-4	ASRGTQGLGEKLF
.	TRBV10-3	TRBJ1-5	AISEWPDNQPQH
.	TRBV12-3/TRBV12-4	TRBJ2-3	ASSFRLPDTQY
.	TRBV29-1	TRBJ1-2	SVEVYVNYGYT
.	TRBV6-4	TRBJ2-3	ASSGSVASTDTQY
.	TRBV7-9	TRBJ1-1	ASSSGPGAF
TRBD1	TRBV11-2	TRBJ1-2	ASSLRTGPSPKIGYT
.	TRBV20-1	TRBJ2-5	SARDWSEPPETQY
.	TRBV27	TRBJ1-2	ASFRRDYGYT
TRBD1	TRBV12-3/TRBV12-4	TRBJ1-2	ASSPQGKDYGYT